The 18 T cell receptor beta chains presented below share a single source sample, sequenced in a study of blood T cell repertoires in COVID-19. TCRdb keeps only in-frame clones here, not all; method: immunoSEQ multiplex PCR. The data hold 200,000 to 250,000 clones, with 82% observed a single time. Material for sequencing was peripheral blood. These receptors were collected from a woman in her seventies with COVID-19, enrolled during active disease.

V is TRBV27 and J is TRBJ2-5; no clear D. Germline assignment: CDR1 MNHEY and CDR2 SMNVEV (reference sequence). Trimming cost V 3 bases and J 5 bases, with 16 bases left between them. The CDR3 has 15 amino acids. The CDR3 DNA follows: TGTGCCAGCAGTTTCAATACACAGTGGGCGGAGACCCAGTACTTC. Amino acids: CASSFNTQWAETQYF.

The chain combines TRBV27 with TRBJ1-6, with TRBD1 matching 7 bases. Looked up from germline, CDR1 is MNHEY and CDR2 is SMNVEV (reference sequence). After removal of 5 bases from V and 7 bases from J, the junction contained 5 bases not matched to a gene. The CDR3 runs to 14 residues. This CDR3 is CASSRQGRNSPLHF. The CDR3 region has the DNA TGTGCCAGCAGTAGACAGGGAAGGAATTCACCCCTCCACTTT.

The V gene is TRBV7-2, the J gene TRBJ2-7; D gene unclear. V lost 5 bases and J lost 0, with 17 bases in between. CDR3 length equals 16 residues. Per the germline V gene, CDR1 is SGHTA and CDR2 is FQGNSA. CDR3 region: CASSPWQRKSSYEQYF. As DNA, the CDR3 is TGTGCCAGCAGCCCTTGGCAGCGAAAGAGCTCCTACGAGCAGTACTTC.

The chain links TRBV7-3 to TRBJ2-1, with D possibly matching TRBD1 (6 bases). From germline, CDR1 is SGHTA and CDR2 FQGTGA. CDR3 size: 13 residues. V was pared by 5 bases and J by 7 bases, with 12 bases between. The CDR3, as DNA: TGTGCCAGCAGCCGGGGACAACGAAATGAGCAGTTCTTC. It encodes CASSRGQRNEQFF.

This clone was seen only a few times. This chain links TRBV19 with TRBJ1-2; D perhaps matches TRBD1 (6 bases). There are 16 residues in the CDR3. Germline-derived CDR1 and CDR2 are LNHDA and SQIVND (reference sequence). Trimming stripped 0 bases from V and 7 bases from J, with 18 bases between. CDR3 residues: CASSIDLSTGSLGYTF. DNA of the CDR3: TGTGCCAGTAGTATAGATCTCTCGACAGGAAGCCTTGGCTACACCTTC.

The gene calls are TRBV19 and TRBJ1-1; possibly TRBD1 for D (5 bases). Germline CDR1 is LNHDA and CDR2 is SQIVND (reference sequence). The CDR3 consists of 14 residues. V was shortened by 6 bases and J by 1 base, with 12 bases between the two germline ends. CDR3 sequence (DNA): TGTGCCAGTAGAACAGGCGGGAAGAACACTGAAGCTTTCTTT. Translated: CASRTGGKNTEAFF.

V and J are TRBV28 and TRBJ1-2, with D maybe TRBD1 (6 bases). Germline values: CDR1 MDHEN, CDR2 SYDVKM. This CDR3 contains 16 residues. V shed 4 bases and J shed 6 bases, with 21 bases lying between them. CDR3 in amino acids: CASSSQGGPIYNGYTF. DNA of the CDR3: TGTGCCAGCAGTTCACAGGGCGGGCCAATATACAATGGCTACACCTTC.

The V call is TRBV19, the J call TRBJ2-5; 8 bases are a match to TRBD1. The J segment lost 5 bases and the V segment lost 5 bases, leaving 7 bases of the junction unmatched. CDR3 length: 14 amino acids. From germline, CDR1 is LNHDA and CDR2 SQIVND (reference sequence). The DNA for the CDR3 is TGTGCCAGTAGTGGGGCTGGACAGGGTGAGACCCAGTACTTC. Protein product: CASSGAGQGETQYF.

The chain has TRBV6-5 and TRBJ2-7; TRBD2 is a possible D gene (6 bases). There are 14 residues in the CDR3. V gave up 7 bases and J gave up 5 bases, with 18 bases separating them. Germline V gene lookup returns CDR1 MNHEY and CDR2 SVGAGI. As DNA, the CDR3 is TGTGCCAGCACCCTCGGGGGTGGATGGGACGAGCAGTACTTC. Translating gives CASTLGGGWDEQYF.

This clone occurred a few times. The rearrangement uses TRBV18 and TRBJ1-1; D uncertain. V lost 2 bases and J 2 bases, leaving 9 bases between the germline ends. Per the germline V gene, CDR1 is KGHSH and CDR2 is LQKENI. The length of the CDR3 is 14 residues. The CDR3 region has the DNA TGTGCCAGCTCACCATTAGCTGGAAACACTGAAGCTTTCTTT. Its translation is CASSPLAGNTEAFF. Together with reference TRBV18 and TRBJ1-1, the CDR3 gives the full variable domain: NAGVMQNPRHLVRRRGQEARLRCSPMKGHSHVYWYRQLPEEGLKFMVYLQKENIIDESGMPKERFSAEFPKEGPSILRIQQVVRGDSAAYFCASSPLAGNTEAFFGQGTRLTVV.

This clone has only one observation. The V and J genes are TRBV5-5 and TRBJ2-3; D possibly corresponds to TRBD2 (6 bases). The germline gives CDR1 SGHKS, CDR2 YYEKEE (reference sequence). V gave up 4 bases and J gave up 1 base, with 16 bases separating them. The CDR3 has 16 residues. CDR3 in DNA: TGTGCCAGCAGCCCGGGGGATCCCTTGGGCACAGATACGCAGTATTTT. This encodes CASSPGDPLGTDTQYF.

This sequence joins TRBV28 and TRBJ1-5; the D is unclear. CDR3 length: 15 amino acids. The germline V and J ends were trimmed by 4 bases and 3 bases, with 13 bases remaining between them. The germline CDR1 and CDR2 sequences are MDHEN and SYDVKM. In DNA form, the CDR3 reads TGTGCCAGCAGTTCCGGGGATCAGTTCAATCAGCCCCAGCATTTT. Its protein product is CASSSGDQFNQPQHF.

The chain joins TRBV6-2 or TRBV6-3 to TRBJ2-5; D possibly corresponds to TRBD1 (5 bases). With 0 bases removed from V and 5 bases from J, the gap between germline ends came to 13 bases. The CDR3 has 15 amino acids. Germline assignment: CDR1 MNHEY and CDR2 SVGEGT. In DNA form, the CDR3 reads TGTGCCAGCAGTTACTCGATGGGTTCAGGGGAGACCCAGTACTTC. It translates to CASSYSMGSGETQYF.

V is TRBV9 and J is TRBJ2-3, with 7 bases fitting TRBD2. Germline CDR1 and CDR2: SGDLS and YYNGEE. The CDR3 sequence is 16 residues long. Unmatched junction bases numbered 8, after V lost 2 bases and J lost 2 bases. The CDR3 here is CASSVSGGRSTDTQYF. The CDR3 nucleotides are TGTGCCAGCAGCGTTTCTGGCGGGAGATCCACAGATACGCAGTATTTT.

The chain employs TRBV28 and TRBJ2-3; TRBD2 agrees at 7 bases. The CDR3 is made up of 14 amino acids. Germline loops: CDR1 MDHEN, CDR2 SYDVKM. The junction had 9 bases not matched to a gene; V was cut back by 10 bases and J by 2 bases. Here the CDR3 DNA reads TGTGCCACTCACCAGCGGGGTTACACAGATACGCAGTATTTT. This gives the protein CATHQRGYTDTQYF.

Written as DNA, the CDR3 is TGTGCCAGCAGGGGGGGGGAAGGAAACACCATATATTTT. Its protein is CASRGGEGNTIYF. The genes are TRBV21-1 and TRBJ1-3. TRBV21-1 is described as a pseudogene. CDR3 size: 13 residues.

This rearrangement joins TRBV7-3 to TRBJ2-2; 11 bases line up with TRBD2. Trimming at V came to 5 bases and at J to 4 bases, leaving 6 bases not matched to a gene. The CDR3 extends over 16 amino acids. CDR1 and CDR2 from the germline V gene are SGHTA and FQGTGA. CDR3 in amino acids: CASSPGTSGRTGELFF. DNA of the CDR3: TGTGCCAGCAGCCCGGGGACTAGCGGACGCACCGGGGAGCTGTTTTTT. Combining the CDR3 with reference TRBV7-3 and TRBJ2-2 gives the whole variable domain GAGVSQTPSNKVTEKGKYVELRCDPISGHTALYWYRQSLGQGPEFLIYFQGTGAADDSGLPNDRFFAVRPEGSVSTLKIQRTERGDSAVYLCASSPGTSGRTGELFFGEGSRLTVL.

Only one count was recorded for this clone. This sequence joins TRBV30 and TRBJ1-5; D unresolved. Germline CDR1 is GTSNPN and CDR2 is SVGIG (reference sequence). V shed 2 bases and J shed 4 bases, with 12 bases lying between them. This CDR3 has 14 amino acids. CDR3 in DNA: TGTGCCTGGAGTCGGTTGGCAGGTAATCAGCCCCAGCATTTT. Residues: CAWSRLAGNQPQHF.